These 23 T cell receptor beta chains originate from one sample sequenced in a study of cytomegalovirus exposure and HLA in healthy donors. PCR amplification relied on 60 Vbeta primers (plus 13 Jbeta primers). The repertoire was sequenced with immunoSEQ multiplex PCR; TCRdb's copy has only in-frame clones and lacks some. The data contain about 160,000 clones, over 70% of them singletons. The sequenced material came from PBMCs. Receptors were obtained from a man aged 45-65 years in good health and CMV-seropositive.

The genes are TRBV5-1 and TRBJ1-5; D is unresolved. Germline-derived CDR1 and CDR2 are SGHRS and YFSETQ. This CDR3 contains 14 residues. Trimming removed 0 bases from V and 10 bases from J, with 14 bases in between. This chain's CDR3 is CASSLVPAISPQHF. CDR3 nucleotides: TGCGCCAGCAGCTTGGTTCCAGCGATCAGCCCCCAGCATTTT.

In this sample, this clone turned up a few times. The J gene is TRBJ2-2, the V gene TRBV7-6; the match to TRBD1 covers 9 bases. Trimming took 5 bases from V and 5 from J; bases not matched to a gene: 9. Germline CDR1 SGHVS, CDR2 FNYEAQ. The length of the CDR3 is 16 residues. CDR3 nucleotides: TGTGCCAGCAGCCCGGCCGGGACAGGGACGACCGGGGAGCTGTTTTTT. Translated, it gives CASSPAGTGTTGELFF.

The J gene is TRBJ2-1, the V gene TRBV10-3; 7 nucleotides line up with TRBD2. CDR1 and CDR2 (germline): ENHRY, SYGVKD. The J segment lost 0 bases and the V segment lost 5 bases, leaving 1 base of the junction unmatched. The CDR3 totals 14 residues. The CDR3 loop is CAISTGGSYNEQFF. The CDR3 bases are TGTGCCATCAGTACGGGAGGCTCCTACAATGAGCAGTTCTTC.

As for this clone: The limits of the CDR3 on the DNA are not certain, so only TCRdb's listed CDR3 is given. The CDR3 region is CASSSSGETQYF. The rearrangement joins TRBV6-6 to TRBJ2-5; the table gives TRBD2 as D, unverified against the DNA. The CDR3 adds up to 12 amino acids, both ends counted. The germline CDR1 and CDR2 sequences are MNHNY and SVGAGI (reference sequence).

V is TRBV4-3 and J is TRBJ2-7, with a tentative D call TRBD2 (5 bases). The CDR3 runs 13 residues. V was shortened by 5 bases and J by 6 bases, with 14 bases between the two germline ends. From germline, CDR1 is LGHNA and CDR2 YSLEER. CDR3 amino acids: CASSVLREREQYF. The DNA for the CDR3 is TGCGCCAGCAGCGTCCTAAGGGAGCGCGAGCAGTACTTC.

The gene calls are TRBV19 and TRBJ1-5; the D gene is possibly TRBD1 (6 bases). With 2 bases removed from V and 4 bases from J, the gap between germline ends came to 12 bases. The CDR3 is 15 residues long. CDR1 LNHDA and CDR2 SQIVND come from the germline V gene (reference sequence). CDR3: CASSIRQGSNQPQHF. The CDR3 DNA follows: TGTGCCAGTAGTATAAGGCAGGGGAGTAATCAGCCCCAGCATTTT.

The chain uses TRBV29-1 and TRBJ1-1; D not certain. Germline lookup yields CDR1 SQVTM and CDR2 ANQGSEA. With 4 bases removed from V and 1 base from J, the gap between germline ends came to 10 bases. CDR3 length: 13 amino acids. The chain's CDR3 is CSVGRVSNTEAFF. The CDR3 DNA reads TGCAGCGTTGGCCGGGTATCGAACACTGAAGCTTTCTTT. The whole variable domain, remainder taken from reference TRBV29-1 and TRBJ1-1, is SAVISQKPSRDICQRGTSLTIQCQVDSQVTMMFWYRQQPGQSLTLIATANQGSEATYESGFVIDKFPISRPNLTFSTLTVSNMSPEDSSIYLCSVGRVSNTEAFFGQGTRLTVV.

The chain has TRBV30 and TRBJ2-7; perhaps TRBD1 as D (5 bases). The CDR3 spans 12 residues. CDR1 is GTSNPN and CDR2 is SVGIG in the germline V gene (reference sequence). V gave up 3 bases and J gave up 4 bases, with 10 bases separating them. Here the CDR3 reads CAWRGASYEQYF. CDR3 sequence (DNA): TGTGCCTGGAGAGGGGCTAGTTACGAGCAGTACTTC.

The chain uses TRBV2 and TRBJ1-4, with 7 bases that match TRBD1. Germline V CDR1 and CDR2: SNHLY, FYNNEI. The CDR3 has 15 residues. V was pared by 6 bases and J by 7 bases, with 11 bases of the junction left unmatched. Here the CDR3 reads CASSSQGVKGEKLFF. The CDR3 coding sequence is TGTGCCAGCAGCTCCCAGGGGGTAAAAGGTGAAAAACTGTTTTTT.

This clone appeared a few times. The V and J genes are TRBV2 and TRBJ1-2; D is ambiguous. Germline CDR1 reads SNHLY; CDR2 reads FYNNEI. With 6 bases removed from V and 4 bases from J, the gap between germline ends came to 12 bases. The CDR3 spans 13 residues. This CDR3 is CASSPEHLYGYTF. The CDR3 DNA reads TGTGCCAGCAGCCCCGAGCACCTCTATGGCTACACCTTC. Drawing the rest from reference TRBV2 and TRBJ1-2, the complete variable domain is EPEVTQTPSHQVTQMGQEVILRCVPISNHLYFYWYRQILGQKVEFLVSFYNNEISEKSEIFDDQFSVERPDGSNFTLKIRSTKLEDSAMYFCASSPEHLYGYTFGSGTRLTVV.

The genes are TRBV5-4 and TRBJ2-1; the match to TRBD2 covers 10 bases. J was trimmed by 9 bases and V by 0 bases; bases with no gene match: 12. The germline V gene encodes CDR1 SGHNT and CDR2 YYREEE (reference sequence). This CDR3 has 17 amino acids. CDR3 sequence reads: CASSLGRAGGPIAEQFF. In DNA, the CDR3 is TGTGCCAGCAGCTTGGGTAGAGCGGGGGGGCCAATCGCTGAGCAGTTCTTC.

This sequence joins TRBV6-6 and TRBJ1-5; D may be TRBD1 (5 bases). The V gene lost 7 bases and the J gene lost 0 bases, with 10 bases spanning the gap. CDR1 and CDR2 from the germline V gene are MNHNY and SVGAGI (reference sequence). The CDR3 loop spans 14 amino acids. The CDR3 sequence is CASKDSHSNQPQHF. The CDR3 DNA sequence: TGTGCCAGCAAAGACAGCCATAGCAATCAGCCCCAGCATTTT.

The V and J genes are TRBV5-6 and TRBJ2-4; TRBD2 matches at 7 bases. CDR3 length: 15 residues. Per germline, CDR1 SGHDT and CDR2 YYEEEE. Germline trimming cut 1 base from V and 1 base from J; bases unmatched to any gene: 2. In nucleotides, the CDR3 is TGTGCCAGCAGCTTGAAGGGAGGGGCCAAAAACATTCAGTACTTC. Translating gives CASSLKGGAKNIQYF.

CDR3 protein: CASSLWLATGEQYF. CDR3 DNA: TGCGCCAGCAGCTTGTGGCTGGCCACAGGCGAGCAGTACTTC. This chain joins TRBV5-1 and TRBJ2-7; a possible D gene is TRBD1 (5 bases). Germline CDR1 is SGHRS and CDR2 is YFSETQ. The CDR3 loop spans 14 amino acids. V dropped 1 base and J dropped 6 bases, with 14 bases sitting between them.

The chain links TRBV27 to TRBJ1-4; D call uncertain. V was clipped by 2 bases and J by 8 bases, with 12 bases between them. From germline, CDR1 is MNHEY and CDR2 SMNVEV (reference sequence). This CDR3 contains 14 residues. The CDR3 here is CASSLLANVEKLFF. The CDR3, as DNA: TGTGCCAGCAGTTTACTGGCCAACGTGGAAAAACTGTTTTTT.

The gene calls are TRBV21-1 and TRBJ2-2; TRBD1 is the table's D call and was not checked against the DNA. TRBV21-1 is shown as a pseudogene. The CDR3 has 15 residues. The CDR3 DNA reads TGTGCCAGCAGCAAAGGACAGGCCTACACCGGGGAGCTGTTTTTT. It specifies CASSKGQAYTGELFF.

This clone has a single count. V usage is TRBV6-1 and J usage is TRBJ1-2; a weak D match, TRBD1 (6 bases). The CDR3 runs 14 residues. V lost 2 bases and J lost 7, with 14 bases in between. The germline CDR1 and CDR2 sequences are MNHNS and SASEGT. Here the CDR3 DNA reads TGTGCCAGCAGTGAAAGGCGACAGGCGTTTGGCTACACCTTC. This encodes CASSERRQAFGYTF.

V and J are TRBV11-2 and TRBJ2-1, with 12 bases fitting TRBD2. Germline V CDR1 and CDR2: SGHAT, FQNNGV. The junction had 6 bases not matched to a gene; V was cut back by 5 bases and J by 10 bases. The length of the CDR3 is 14 residues. Here the CDR3 DNA reads TGTGCCAGCAGCCTAGCGGGAGGGGGCCGAGAGCAGTTCTTC. As protein: CASSLAGGGREQFF.

The rearrangement uses TRBV5-4 and TRBJ1-1; D perhaps matches TRBD1 (5 bases). There are 14 residues in the CDR3. V was shortened by 5 bases and J by 1 base, with 12 bases between the two germline ends. Germline V gene sequence: CDR1 SGHNT, CDR2 YYREEE (reference sequence). The CDR3 is CASRQDRGNTEAFF. CDR3 coding DNA: TGTGCCAGCAGACAAGACAGAGGGAACACTGAAGCTTTCTTT.

This chain joins TRBV5-1 and TRBJ1-1; no reliable D call. This CDR3 is built from 13 residues. V was pared by 0 bases and J by 5 bases, with 8 bases between. Germline V CDR1 and CDR2: SGHRS, YFSETQ. CDR3 sequence: CASSLVPGTEAFF. CDR3 in DNA: TGCGCCAGCAGCTTGGTACCGGGAACTGAAGCTTTCTTT.

This clone was seen ten or more times. This rearrangement joins TRBV5-6 to TRBJ1-4; TRBD1 might be the D (6 bases). Germline CDR1 and CDR2: SGHDT and YYEEEE. Trimming stripped 3 bases from V and 4 bases from J, with 19 bases between. The CDR3 contains 17 residues. The CDR3 loop reads CASSSTFAGADNEKLFF. The CDR3 DNA reads as TGTGCCAGCAGCTCGACCTTTGCGGGGGCCGATAATGAAAAACTGTTTTTT.

The chain has TRBV4-2 and TRBJ1-1; 12 nucleotides line up with TRBD1. Germline V gene lookup returns CDR1 LGHNA and CDR2 YNFKEQ. This CDR3 contains 15 residues. V trimming: 7 bases; J trimming: 6 bases; junction bases outside the gene matches: 9. CDR3 nucleotides: TGTGCCAGCACCCATACCGGGACAGGGGGCTCTGAAGCTTTCTTT. Residues: CASTHTGTGGSEAFF.

This chain links TRBV18 with TRBJ2-3, with 11 bases lining up with TRBD2. V lost 4 bases, J lost 1 base, and 4 bases stayed unmatched. Looked up from germline, CDR1 is KGHSH and CDR2 is LQKENI. The CDR3 covers 16 residues. The CDR3 protein is CASSRETSGGTDTQYF. The CDR3 bases are TGTGCCAGCTCACGAGAGACTAGCGGGGGCACAGATACGCAGTATTTT. Based on the CDR3 plus reference TRBV18 and TRBJ2-3, the full variable domain is NAGVMQNPRHLVRRRGQEARLRCSPMKGHSHVYWYRQLPEEGLKFMVYLQKENIIDESGMPKERFSAEFPKEGPSILRIQQVVRGDSAAYFCASSRETSGGTDTQYFGPGTRLTVL.